This is a list of T cell receptor beta chains from one sample in a study of spatial heterogeneity in lung cancer. TCRdb reanalysed the 5' RACE reads using MiXCR and keeps one entry per CDR3 protein. In the table there are about 39,000 distinct CDR3 sequences, approximately 3% of which are singletons. The sequencing used normal lung tissue next to the tumor, collected at surgery. Source of these receptors: a male donor with early-stage non-small cell lung cancer. The CDR3 runs from the conserved cysteine through the conserved F or W. A D gene is named only where the DNA matches it firmly. Expanded clones get a size class; other rows say once, few or many, or leave the size out.

J: TRBJ1-2; V: TRBV2; length: 15; D: TRBD1; size: many; CDR3: CASSAGDRGRFGYTF; DNA: TGTGCCAGCAGTGCGGGAGACAGGGGGCGTTTTGGCTACACCTTC
J: TRBJ2-6; V: TRBV3-1; length: 18; D: TRBD1; size: many; CDR3: CASSRWGTGISGANVLTF; DNA: TGTGCCAGCAGCCGCTGGGGGACAGGCATATCTGGGGCCAACGTCCTGACTTTC
J: TRBJ2-5; V: TRBV7-3; length: 15; D: NA; size: many; CDR3: CASSPWDPGGETQYF; DNA: TGTGCCAGCAGCCCATGGGACCCCGGAGGAGAGACCCAGTACTTC
J: TRBJ2-5; V: TRBV6-6; length: 13; D: NA; size: many; CDR3: CATRRGRQETQYF; DNA: TGTGCCACTAGGCGGGGAAGACAAGAGACCCAGTACTTC
J: TRBJ1-6; V: TRBV25-1; length: 14; D: TRBD1; size: many; CDR3: CASSEWDSYSPLHF; DNA: TGTGCCAGCAGTGAATGGGACAGTTATTCACCCCTCCACTTT
J: TRBJ1-4; V: TRBV27; length: 13; D: NA; size: many; CDR3: CASSFSGYEKLFF; DNA: TGTGCCAGCAGTTTTTCAGGGTATGAAAAACTGTTTTTT
J: TRBJ2-3; V: TRBV6-6; length: 16; D: TRBD2; size: many; CDR3: CASSYTTSGSADTQYF; DNA: TGTGCCAGCAGTTATACGACTAGCGGGAGCGCGGATACGCAGTATTTT
J: TRBJ2-1; V: TRBV7-3; length: 11; D: NA; size: many; CDR3: CASSSQGPQFF; DNA: TGTGCCAGCAGCTCCCAAGGTCCCCAGTTCTTC
J: TRBJ1-1; V: TRBV11-2; length: 13; D: NA; size: many; CDR3: CASSLVEGTEAFF; DNA: TGTGCCAGCAGCTTAGTCGAGGGCACTGAAGCTTTCTTT
J: TRBJ2-3; V: TRBV6-2/TRBV6-3; length: 16; D: TRBD1; size: NA; CDR3: CASSTDRGWASDTQYF; DNA: TGTGCCAGCAGTACGGACAGGGGGTGGGCCTCAGATACGCAGTATTTT
J: TRBJ1-5; V: TRBV28; length: 14; D: NA; size: many; CDR3: CASSLAGSNQPQHF; DNA: TGTGCCAGCAGTTTGGCAGGGTCCAATCAGCCCCAGCATTTT
J: TRBJ1-3; V: TRBV7-2; length: 15; D: TRBD1; size: many; CDR3: CASSPRTGGGNTIYF; DNA: TGTGCCAGCAGCCCCCGGACAGGGGGTGGAAACACCATATATTTT
J: TRBJ1-2; V: TRBV7-9; length: 14; D: TRBD1; size: many; CDR3: CASSLRAGGNGYTF; DNA: TGTGCCAGCAGCTTAAGGGCAGGGGGAAATGGCTACACCTTC
J: TRBJ1-6; V: TRBV5-1; length: 14; D: NA; size: many; CDR3: CASNDSSYNSPLHF; DNA: TGCGCCAGCAACGACAGCTCCTATAATTCACCCCTCCACTTT
J: TRBJ1-6; V: TRBV7-9; length: 18; D: NA; size: many; CDR3: CASSPVRSDLRINSPLHF; DNA: TGTGCCAGCAGCCCGGTTCGGAGTGACCTTCGGATTAATTCACCCCTCCACTTT